The clone carrying this TCR beta chain was found a few times. The antigen remains undetermined. The data were obtained in a study of CD8 T cells in ankylosing spondylitis. General study findings and limits: Characteristic of ankylosing spondylitis blood, it appeared, was a TCR beta motif comprising several highly homologous variants. Disease-associated clones were CD8+ and fairly uncommon in peripheral blood. Some motif variants had been reported before (in reactive arthritis synovial fluid and blood). In ankylosing spondylitis patients, matched synovial fluid reportedly showed significant enrichment of disease-linked clones.

Making use of molecular barcodes, quantitative 5'-RACE generated TCR beta libraries. TCRdb used MiXCR to reprocess the 5' RACE reads, holding one entry per CDR3 protein. The sample records around 890,000 distinct CDR3 sequences, about 10% being singletons. V lost 1 base to trimming and J lost 4 bases, with 17 bases between them. The CDR3 is 16 residues long. CDR1 and CDR2 from the germline V gene are DFQATT and SNEGSKA (reference sequence). The TCR originated in a male donor with ankylosing spondylitis. The chain recombines TRBV20-1 with TRBJ1-3, with D perhaps matching TRBD1 (5 bases). The specimen was blood, either unsorted or a sorted T cell fraction (not recorded which). CDR3 sequence: CSARGSRRGVGNTIYF. CDR3 bases: TGCAGTGCTAGAGGTAGCCGGAGAGGGGTGGGAAACACCATATATTTT.